This T cell receptor (beta chain) was profiled in a study of regulatory T cells in long-lasting Graves disease. General study points: Favored gene segments in persistent disease were TRBV28, TRBJ1-2 and TRBJ2-5. Persistent patients shared more public clonotypes (2,741) than newly diagnosed patients (approximately 1,000).

According to the study, TCR beta libraries were built with iRepertoire HTBI primers and CDR3-region Arm-PCR. TCRdb independently ran MiXCR on the multiplex PCR reads; one entry per CDR3 protein. The sample has some 250,000 distinct CDR3 sequences, about 18% seen once. Germline-derived CDR1 and CDR2 are MDHEN and SYDVKM. This CDR3 has 13 residues. V gave up 11 bases and J gave up 5 bases, with 18 bases separating them. Sample time point: newly diagnosed GD, antithyroid drugs for less than 3 months. The authors made the TCR library using RNA they extracted from PBMCs. This clonotype was picked up many times. The antigen is not known.

Specimen: peripheral blood mononuclear cells (PBMCs), collected at new diagnosis, from a patient treated with antithyroid drugs. This rearrangement joins TRBV28 to TRBJ2-5; D is perhaps TRBD1 (7 bases). This sequence originates from a female donor with Graves disease. The CDR3, as DNA: TGTGCCTGCAACAGGGGAAGCGGGGAGACCCAGTACTTC. Amino acid sequence: CACNRGSGETQYF.